This T cell receptor (beta chain) derives from a study of T cells expressing NK-cell markers. Points from the study as a whole: For a handful of donors, these clonotypes were likewise the leading ones in the CD3+CD56-NKG2C+ fraction.

The CDR3 is made up of 15 amino acids. Germline CDR1 reads SEHNR; CDR2 reads FQNEAQ (reference sequence). TCRdb reworked the 5' RACE reads into one entry per CDR3 protein, no DNA. This sample's table has 250,000 to 300,000 distinct CDR3 sequences. A word on this clonotype: Its antigen is unidentified.

The receptor was derived from a man aged 18 to 35 in good health. Specimen: blood T cells: a sorted CD56 or NKG2C T cell subset, CD4+ or CD8+ T cells, or bulk PBMC T cells (not recorded which). The chain has TRBV7-9 and TRBJ1-6. The CDR3 sequence is CASSSPGLYNSPLHF.